Shown below are 20 T cell receptor beta chains from a single sample sequenced in a study of OX40 agonist ivuxolimab in advanced cancers. Method: immunoSEQ multiplex PCR; TCRdb's copy keeps in-frame clones and lacks some. In the table there are around 70,000 clones, around 83% of which are singletons. The sequenced sample was CD4+ or CD8+ T cells sorted from blood, obtained in a trial of the OX40 agonist ivuxolimab. These receptors were taken from an adult with an advanced solid tumor such as melanoma, head and neck, liver or kidney cancer.

This clone has a count of ten or more. The chain combines TRBV6-5 with TRBJ1-4; 8 bases are a match to TRBD1. The CDR3 sequence is 15 residues long. V lost 5 bases and J lost 4; bases outside the gene matches: 6. The germline V gene has CDR1 MNHEY and CDR2 SVGAGI. As DNA, the CDR3 is TGTGCCAGCAGTCGGGACAGGTTCGGTAATGAAAAACTGTTTTTT. It encodes CASSRDRFGNEKLFF.

The genes are TRBV5-4 and TRBJ1-4; 7 nucleotides line up with TRBD1. Per germline, CDR1 SGHNT and CDR2 YYREEE (reference sequence). J gave up 8 bases and V 5 bases, and 9 bases lay outside the gene matches. This CDR3 comprises 14 residues. The CDR3 reads CASRSDRAREKLFF. The DNA for the CDR3 is TGTGCCAGCAGATCCGACAGGGCGAGGGAAAAACTGTTTTTT. The full variable domain, rest sourced from reference TRBV5-4 and TRBJ1-4, is ETGVTQSPTHLIKTRGQQVTLRCSSQSGHNTVSWYQQALGQGPQFIFQYYREEENGRGNFPPRFSGLQFPNYSSELNVNALELDDSALYLCASRSDRAREKLFFGSGTQLSVL.

This clone appeared once. This rearrangement joins TRBV6-1 to TRBJ2-1, with TRBD2 matching over 14 bases. The J segment lost 4 bases and the V segment lost 1 base, leaving 3 bases of the junction unmatched. Germline V CDR1 and CDR2: MNHNS, SASEGT. This CDR3 contains 17 residues. CDR3 in DNA: TGTGCCAGCAGTGAAGGGACTAGCGGGAGGATGTACAATGAGCAGTTCTTC. It specifies CASSEGTSGRMYNEQFF.

This sequence joins TRBV11-2 and TRBJ2-1; TRBD2 matches 9 bases. CDR1 and CDR2 (germline): SGHAT, FQNNGV. This CDR3 region has 16 residues. With V trimmed by 8 bases and J by 10 bases, 18 bases remained unmatched. Here the CDR3 DNA reads TGTGCCAGCGGGCGTTTACGCGGGAGGGCTTCAGGGGAGCAGTTCTTC. It translates to CASGRLRGRASGEQFF. Together with reference TRBV11-2 and TRBJ2-1, the CDR3 gives the full variable domain: EAGVAQSPRYKIIEKRQSVAFWCNPISGHATLYWYQQILGQGPKLLIQFQNNGVVDDSQLPKDRFSAERLKGVDSTLKIQPAKLEDSAVYLCASGRLRGRASGEQFFGPGTRLTVL.

The V call is TRBV5-1, the J call TRBJ2-1, with TRBD2 matching 10 bases. The CDR3 is 16 residues long. Germline loops: CDR1 SGHRS, CDR2 YFSETQ. The trim removed 1 base at V and 3 bases at J, leaving 4 bases unmatched. The CDR3 protein is CASSLTSGVFYNEQFF. In DNA form, the CDR3 reads TGCGCCAGCAGCTTGACTAGCGGGGTGTTCTACAATGAGCAGTTCTTC.

The chain uses TRBV19 and TRBJ2-1, with TRBD2 matching over 9 bases. Losses at the gene ends were 7 bases for V and 5 bases for J; bases not matched to a gene: 6. Germline V gives CDR1 LNHDA, CDR2 SQIVND (reference sequence). The CDR3 totals 14 residues. CDR3 amino acids: CASIGLATNNEQFF. CDR3 coding DNA: TGTGCCAGTATAGGACTAGCGACAAACAATGAGCAGTTCTTC.

This clone was found once. The chain carries TRBV11-2 and TRBJ2-7, with 12 bases aligning to TRBD2. Germline CDR1 reads SGHAT; CDR2 reads FQNNGV. The CDR3 covers 17 residues. Losses at the gene ends were 0 bases for V and 5 bases for J; bases not matched to a gene: 8. CDR3 region: CASSLDLAGGLRNEQYF. CDR3 nucleotide sequence: TGTGCCAGCAGCTTAGATCTAGCGGGAGGGCTGAGGAACGAGCAGTACTTC.

The genes are TRBV2 and TRBJ2-7; TRBD1 matches at 7 bases. From germline, CDR1 is SNHLY and CDR2 FYNNEI. The CDR3 runs 15 residues. The V segment lost 1 base and the J segment 2 bases; nucleotides outside the gene matches: 5. The CDR3 nucleotides are TGTGCCAGCAGTGAAGGGGACAGACTAACCTACGAGCAGTACTTC. Translated, it gives CASSEGDRLTYEQYF.

The gene calls are TRBV6-1 and TRBJ2-7; D is perhaps TRBD2 (6 bases). CDR3 length equals 14 residues. Germline CDR1 and CDR2: MNHNS and SASEGT. The V and J ends lost 3 bases and 0 bases respectively, with 9 bases between them. This CDR3 reads CASSEERVSYEQYF. As DNA, the CDR3 is TGTGCCAGCAGTGAGGAGCGGGTCTCCTACGAGCAGTACTTC.

For the CDR3, the DNA is TGTGCCAGCAGCTTGGGGGACCCAGATACGCAGTATTTT. Protein: CASSLGDPDTQYF. This chain links TRBV7-6 with TRBJ2-3, with D perhaps matching TRBD1 or TRBD2 (5 bases each). Germline V gene data show CDR1 as SGHVS and CDR2 as FNYEAQ. The CDR3 contains 13 residues. The ends were cut back, 3 bases at V and 4 bases at J, with 8 bases in the middle.

The sample holds a few counts of this clone. The genes are TRBV6-1 and TRBJ1-5; 9 bases are a match to TRBD1. Germline CDR1 is MNHNS and CDR2 is SASEGT. The CDR3 has 14 residues. V was pared by 2 bases and J by 9 bases, with 5 bases of the junction left unmatched. The CDR3 sequence is CASSERDRVGPQHF. The CDR3, as DNA: TGTGCCAGCAGTGAACGGGACAGGGTTGGGCCCCAGCATTTT.

The J gene is TRBJ1-3, the V gene TRBV6-5; no clear D gene. This CDR3 is 14 amino acids long. CDR1 is MNHEY, CDR2 SVGAGI, per germline. The V end was cut by 6 bases, the J end by 0 bases, with 9 bases between. The chain's CDR3 is CASRVFGSGNTIYF. The CDR3 DNA sequence: TGTGCCAGCAGGGTTTTTGGCTCTGGAAACACCATATATTTT.

The chain employs TRBV7-2 and TRBJ2-1; D is unresolved. This CDR3 region has 16 residues. The V end lost 5 bases, the J end lost 0 bases, and 14 bases lay between the germline ends. From germline, CDR1 is SGHTA and CDR2 FQGNSA. The CDR3 protein is CASSPFGRSSYNEQFF. The CDR3 DNA reads TGTGCCAGCAGCCCATTCGGGCGGAGCTCCTACAATGAGCAGTTCTTC.

The table lists this clone with a few counts. The rearrangement uses TRBV4-3 and TRBJ2-1, with D unclear. The CDR3 has 15 amino acids. Germline V lookup: CDR1 LGHNA, CDR2 YSLEER. Trimming shortened V by 0 bases and J by 5 bases, and 11 bases separated the two germline ends. CDR3 loop: CASSQEVATNNEQFF. CDR3 in DNA: TGCGCCAGCAGCCAAGAAGTTGCCACTAACAATGAGCAGTTCTTC.

This clone was seen a handful of times. The CDR3 sequence is CASSLDGWRPDTQYF. As DNA, the CDR3 is TGCGCCAGCAGCTTGGACGGGTGGAGGCCAGATACGCAGTATTTT. The genes are TRBV5-1 and TRBJ2-3; D may be TRBD2 (5 bases). The CDR3 is made up of 15 amino acids. The germline V gene encodes CDR1 SGHRS and CDR2 YFSETQ. The V end lost 0 bases, the J end lost 4 bases, and 12 bases lay between the germline ends.

The V gene is TRBV30, the J gene TRBJ1-6; no reliable D call. V was clipped by 7 bases and J by 0 bases, with 10 bases between them. This CDR3 spans 14 amino acids. Per germline, CDR1 GTSNPN and CDR2 SVGIG (reference sequence). Here the CDR3 reads CALGLSSYNSPLHF. CDR3 sequence (DNA): TGTGCCTTGGGTTTATCCTCCTATAATTCACCCCTCCACTTT.

The chain uses TRBV27 and TRBJ2-7; D call uncertain. The CDR3 sequence is 13 residues long. CDR1 and CDR2 (germline): MNHEY, SMNVEV (reference sequence). V lost 3 bases and J lost 5, with 11 bases in between. The CDR3 is CASSLRRSDEQYF. CDR3 in DNA: TGTGCCAGCAGTTTGAGGAGATCAGACGAGCAGTACTTC.

The chain links TRBV10-3 to TRBJ1-1; TRBD1 agrees at 8 bases. From germline, CDR1 is ENHRY and CDR2 SYGVKD. Germline trimming cut 10 bases from V and 1 base from J; bases unmatched to any gene: 5. This CDR3 is 13 amino acids long. This CDR3 reads CATSGTGNTEAFF. CDR3 DNA sequence: TGTGCCACCTCCGGGACAGGGAACACTGAAGCTTTCTTT.

The chain employs TRBV4-2 and TRBJ2-7, with a possible D match to TRBD1 (6 bases). V lost 1 base and J lost 5, with 15 bases in between. Germline CDR1 LGHNA, CDR2 YNFKEQ. The CDR3 runs to 15 residues. CDR3 region: CASSQVRAGVHEQYF. The CDR3, as DNA: TGTGCCAGCAGCCAAGTTCGGGCAGGGGTACACGAGCAGTACTTC.

The chain couples TRBV6-6 to TRBJ2-7, with D possibly called TRBD1 or TRBD2 (6 bases each). Trimming left V 6 bases short and J 0 bases short, with 15 bases between. The CDR3 is made up of 15 amino acids. Germline loops: CDR1 MNHNY, CDR2 SVGAGI (reference sequence). For the CDR3, the DNA is TGTGCCAGCAGGCTTGGGGGGCAGTACTCCTACGAGCAGTACTTC. Amino acids: CASRLGGQYSYEQYF.